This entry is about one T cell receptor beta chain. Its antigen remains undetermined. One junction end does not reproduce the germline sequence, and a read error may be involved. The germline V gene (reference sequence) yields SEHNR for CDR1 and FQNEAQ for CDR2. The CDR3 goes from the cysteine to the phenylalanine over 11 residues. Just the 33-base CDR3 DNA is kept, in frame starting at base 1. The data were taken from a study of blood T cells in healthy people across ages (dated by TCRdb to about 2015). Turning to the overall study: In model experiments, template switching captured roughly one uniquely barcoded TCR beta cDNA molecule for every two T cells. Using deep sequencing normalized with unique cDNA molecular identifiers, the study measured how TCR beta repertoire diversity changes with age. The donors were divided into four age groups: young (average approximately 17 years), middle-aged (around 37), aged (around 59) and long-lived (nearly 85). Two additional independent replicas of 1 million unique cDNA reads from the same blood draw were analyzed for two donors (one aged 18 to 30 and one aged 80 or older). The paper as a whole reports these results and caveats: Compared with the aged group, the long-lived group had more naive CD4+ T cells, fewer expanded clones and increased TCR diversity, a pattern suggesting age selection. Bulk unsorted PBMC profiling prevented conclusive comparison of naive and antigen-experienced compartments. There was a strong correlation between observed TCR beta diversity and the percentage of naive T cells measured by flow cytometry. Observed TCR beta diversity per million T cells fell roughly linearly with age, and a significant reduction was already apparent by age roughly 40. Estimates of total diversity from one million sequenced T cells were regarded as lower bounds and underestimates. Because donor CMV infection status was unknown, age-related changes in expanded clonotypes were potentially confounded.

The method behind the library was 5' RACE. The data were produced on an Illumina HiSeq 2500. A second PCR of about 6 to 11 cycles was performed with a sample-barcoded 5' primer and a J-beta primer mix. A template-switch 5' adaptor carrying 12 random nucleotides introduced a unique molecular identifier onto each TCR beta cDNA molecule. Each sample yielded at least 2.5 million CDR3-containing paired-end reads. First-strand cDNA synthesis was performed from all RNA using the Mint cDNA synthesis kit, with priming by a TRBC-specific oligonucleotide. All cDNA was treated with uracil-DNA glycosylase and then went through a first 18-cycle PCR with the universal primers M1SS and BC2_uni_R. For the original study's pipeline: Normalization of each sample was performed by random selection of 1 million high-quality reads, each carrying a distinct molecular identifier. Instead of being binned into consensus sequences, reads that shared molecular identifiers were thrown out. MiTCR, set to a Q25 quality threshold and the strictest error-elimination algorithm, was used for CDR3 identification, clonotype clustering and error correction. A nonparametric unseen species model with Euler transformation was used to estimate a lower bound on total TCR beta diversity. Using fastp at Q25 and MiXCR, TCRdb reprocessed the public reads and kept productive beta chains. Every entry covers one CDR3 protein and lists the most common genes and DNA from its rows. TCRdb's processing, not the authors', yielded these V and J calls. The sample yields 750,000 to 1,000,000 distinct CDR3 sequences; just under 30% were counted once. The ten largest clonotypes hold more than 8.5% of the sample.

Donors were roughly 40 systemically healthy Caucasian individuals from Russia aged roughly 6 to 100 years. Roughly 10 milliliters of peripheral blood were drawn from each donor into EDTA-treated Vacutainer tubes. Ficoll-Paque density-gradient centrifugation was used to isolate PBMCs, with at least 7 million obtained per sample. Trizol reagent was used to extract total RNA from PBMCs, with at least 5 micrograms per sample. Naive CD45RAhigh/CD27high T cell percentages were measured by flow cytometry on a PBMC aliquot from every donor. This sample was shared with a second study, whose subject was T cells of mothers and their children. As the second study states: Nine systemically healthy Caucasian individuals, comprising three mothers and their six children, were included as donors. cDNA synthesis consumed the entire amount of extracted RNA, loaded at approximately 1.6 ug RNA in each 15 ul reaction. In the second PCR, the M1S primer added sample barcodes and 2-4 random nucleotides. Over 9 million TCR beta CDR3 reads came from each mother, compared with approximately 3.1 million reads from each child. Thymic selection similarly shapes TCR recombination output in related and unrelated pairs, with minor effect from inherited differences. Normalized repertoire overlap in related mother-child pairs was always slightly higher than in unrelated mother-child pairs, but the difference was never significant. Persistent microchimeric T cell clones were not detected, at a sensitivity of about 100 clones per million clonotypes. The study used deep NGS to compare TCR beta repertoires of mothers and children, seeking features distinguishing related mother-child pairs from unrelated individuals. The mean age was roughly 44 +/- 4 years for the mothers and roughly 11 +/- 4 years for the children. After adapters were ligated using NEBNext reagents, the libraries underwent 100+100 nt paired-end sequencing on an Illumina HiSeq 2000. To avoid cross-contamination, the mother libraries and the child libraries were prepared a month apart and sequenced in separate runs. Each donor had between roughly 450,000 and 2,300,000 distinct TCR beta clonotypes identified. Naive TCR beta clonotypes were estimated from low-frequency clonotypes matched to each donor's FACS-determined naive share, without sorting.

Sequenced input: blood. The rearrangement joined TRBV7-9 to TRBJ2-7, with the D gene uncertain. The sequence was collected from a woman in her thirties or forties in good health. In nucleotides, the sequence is TGTGCCAGCAGCTACTCCTACGAGCGGTACTTC. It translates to CASSYSYERYF.